Listed here are 3 T cell receptor beta chains from one sample, sequenced in a study of shared clonotypes between healthy human individuals (TCRdb year 2020). Library method: the immunoSEQ multiplex PCR assay. TCRdb took over this immuneACCESS table, retaining in-frame rearrangements with V and J assigned. Such tables are incomplete; in checked studies, under half of the missing clones stem from an unresolved V gene, and the remainder is unexplained. The sample table shows some 2,500,000 clones, and 93% are seen once. The ten largest clones represent 0.35% to 0.45% of the sample. What was sequenced was naive CD4+ T cells from PBMCs. Read against the paper, the sample's cell subset or site label means: CD45RA+ positively selected. These receptors came from a man between 18 and 29 years old in good health. Some clones in this sample may be carry-over from other donors' samples.

Note on this clone: The same CDR3 arises from other DNA sequences in this sample as well. V usage is TRBV9 and J usage is TRBJ2-2; D is unresolved. V gave up 3 bases and J gave up 0 bases, with 9 bases separating them. From germline, CDR1 is SGDLS and CDR2 YYNGEE. The CDR3 is 15 residues long. CDR3 sequence (DNA): TGTGCCAGCAGCGCCGGACGGCCGAACACCGGGGAGCTGTTTTTT. Translation gives CASSAGRPNTGELFF.

The V call is TRBV5-1, the J call TRBJ1-4, with 8 bases that match TRBD1. The CDR3 sequence is 17 residues long. Looked up from germline, CDR1 is SGHRS and CDR2 is YFSETQ. Trimming removed 3 bases from V and 8 bases from J; junction bases left unmatched: 15. This CDR3 reads CASSSSLSRGPDEKLFF. DNA for the CDR3: TGCGCCAGCAGCTCGAGTCTTTCCAGGGGGCCGGACGAAAAACTGTTTTTT.

The chain joins TRBV27 to TRBJ2-7; no reliable D call. The germline V gene encodes CDR1 MNHEY and CDR2 SMNVEV (reference sequence). The V end was cut by 0 bases, the J end by 2 bases, with 8 bases between. CDR3 length equals 14 residues. The CDR3 DNA follows: TGTGCCAGCAGTTTATCTGGTGCAGCCTACGAGCAGTACTTC. The encoded protein is CASSLSGAAYEQYF.